Below, 14 T cell receptor beta chains from the same sample are listed, as sequenced in a study of cytomegalovirus exposure and HLA in healthy donors. Vbeta (60) and Jbeta (13) primers were used in the PCR. Profiled with immunoSEQ multiplex PCR; TCRdb holds only in-frame clones, not every one. Among some 200,000 clones listed, about 77% were seen once. The sequenced sample was PBMCs. The receptors come from a female donor in good health and CMV-seronegative.

The chain employs TRBV5-1 and TRBJ1-2; D possibly corresponds to TRBD1 (5 bases). CDR1 and CDR2 from the germline V gene are SGHRS and YFSETQ. V lost 4 bases, J lost 8 bases, and 18 bases lay in between. The length of the CDR3 is 14 residues. The CDR3 spells CASSTGPNRGGYTF. The DNA of the CDR3 is TGCGCCAGCAGCACCGGACCCAATAGGGGCGGCTACACCTTC.

V gene TRBV27 combines with J gene TRBJ2-5; no definite D call. The CDR3 is 14 amino acids. Trimming took off 5 bases at V and 3 bases at J, with 13 bases between the two ends. Germline CDR1 reads MNHEY; CDR2 reads SMNVEV (reference sequence). The CDR3 loop is CASSNPVSKETQYF. The CDR3 nucleotides read TGTGCCAGCAGTAATCCAGTTTCAAAAGAGACCCAGTACTTC.

V and J are TRBV9 and TRBJ2-3, with 7 bases that match TRBD2. The CDR3 is 17 residues long. The V gene's germline CDR1 is SGDLS and CDR2 YYNGEE. V dropped 0 bases and J dropped 0; count of bases not matched to a gene: 7. The CDR3 spells CASSVGHSGDSTDTQYF. For the CDR3, the DNA is TGTGCCAGCAGCGTAGGCCACAGCGGGGATAGCACAGATACGCAGTATTTT.

The chain has TRBV27 and TRBJ1-3, with 9 bases identical to TRBD1. The trim removed 5 bases at V and 1 base at J, leaving 3 bases unmatched. The CDR3 length is 15 residues. Germline V CDR1 and CDR2: MNHEY, SMNVEV (reference sequence). The CDR3 sequence: CASSPQGASGNTIYF. The CDR3, as DNA: TGTGCCAGCAGTCCACAGGGGGCTTCTGGAAACACCATATATTTT.

The V call is TRBV10-3, the J call TRBJ2-2; a weak D match, TRBD1 (6 bases). The germline V gene encodes CDR1 ENHRY and CDR2 SYGVKD. This CDR3 has 12 amino acids. The V end was cut by 8 bases, the J end by 6 bases, with 10 bases between. The CDR3 DNA follows: TGTGCCATCGCAGGGGTTCCCGGGGAGCTGTTTTTT. It yields the protein CAIAGVPGELFF.

The chain combines TRBV5-1 with TRBJ2-3; D is uncertain. Trimming cost V 1 base and J 1 base, with 7 bases left between them. Germline V lookup: CDR1 SGHRS, CDR2 YFSETQ. CDR3 length equals 14 residues. The CDR3 DNA reads as TGCGCCAGCAGCTTGCCCACAGGCACAGATACGCAGTATTTT. Translated: CASSLPTGTDTQYF.

This chain joins TRBV11-2 and TRBJ2-7; a weak D match, TRBD2 (6 bases). V lost 5 bases and J 3 bases, leaving 20 bases between the germline ends. This CDR3 comprises 16 residues. The germline gives CDR1 SGHAT, CDR2 FQNNGV. This chain's CDR3 is CASSGTGLPRIYEQYF. CDR3 bases: TGTGCCAGCAGCGGCACGGGACTCCCTCGGATCTACGAGCAGTACTTC. Together with reference TRBV11-2 and TRBJ2-7, the CDR3 gives the full variable domain: EAGVAQSPRYKIIEKRQSVAFWCNPISGHATLYWYQQILGQGPKLLIQFQNNGVVDDSQLPKDRFSAERLKGVDSTLKIQPAKLEDSAVYLCASSGTGLPRIYEQYFGPGTRLTVT.

The chain recombines TRBV7-6 with TRBJ2-5, with D maybe TRBD2 (5 bases). Germline CDR1 is SGHVS and CDR2 is FNYEAQ. V gave up 5 bases and J gave up 5 bases, with 9 bases separating them. This CDR3 is built from 12 residues. CDR3 protein: CASSPTGETQYF. CDR3 coding DNA: TGTGCCAGCAGCCCTACGGGGGAGACCCAGTACTTC.

The V call is TRBV27, the J call TRBJ2-1; 9 bases line up with TRBD1. Germline V gene sequence: CDR1 MNHEY, CDR2 SMNVEV (reference sequence). The V and J ends lost 0 bases and 8 bases, in that order; junction bases with no gene match: 11. The CDR3 has 17 residues. CDR3 residues: CASSLSIYGDRDHEQFF. CDR3 nucleotide sequence: TGTGCCAGCAGTTTATCGATATATGGGGACAGGGATCATGAGCAGTTCTTC.

To note about this clone: Without the conserved terminal phenylalanine or tryptophan, this CDR3 likely stems from a read error. It is unclear where the CDR3 begins or ends on the DNA, so no DNA is shown, and the CDR3 is as TCRdb lists it. The rearrangement links TRBV10-1 to TRBJ2-7; TRBD1 is taken as the D call from the table, unchecked against the DNA. From its first to its last residue, the CDR3 has 9 amino acids. The germline CDR1 and CDR2 sequences are WNHNN and SYGVQD (reference sequence). The CDR3 spells CASSSGQPI.

This clone was counted only a few times. For the CDR3, the DNA is TGTGCCAGCAGCTTGGAGGGGGACGAGCAGTACTTC. This translates into CASSLEGDEQYF. The chain employs TRBV5-8 and TRBJ2-7; D might be TRBD1 (6 bases). Trimming pared 0 bases from V and 5 bases from J, leaving 6 bases between. The CDR3 sequence is 12 residues long. From germline, CDR1 is SGHTS and CDR2 YDEGEE.

The V call is TRBV28, the J call TRBJ1-1, with 12 bases fitting TRBD1. The CDR3 loop spans 12 amino acids. CDR1 and CDR2 from the germline V gene are MDHEN and SYDVKM. The junction had 6 bases not matched to a gene; V was cut back by 6 bases and J by 13 bases. DNA of the CDR3: TGTGCCAGCAGAGGGACAGGGGGCAGTGATTTCTTT. This translates into CASRGTGGSDFF. Full variable domain (missing parts from reference TRBV28 and TRBJ1-1): DVKVTQSSRYLVKRTGEKVFLECVQDMDHENMFWYRQDPGLGLRLIYFSYDVKMKEKGDIPEGYSVSREKKERFSLILESASTNQTSMYLCASRGTGGSDFFGQGTRLTVV.

This sequence joins TRBV30 and TRBJ1-5; D gene unclear. The V end lost 0 bases, the J end lost 4 bases, and 16 bases lay between the germline ends. Germline CDR1 reads GTSNPN; CDR2 reads SVGIG (reference sequence). The CDR3 loop spans 16 amino acids. This CDR3 is CAWSVPWAVGNQPQHF. CDR3 nucleotide sequence: TGTGCCTGGAGTGTCCCATGGGCAGTAGGAAATCAGCCCCAGCATTTT.

This clone was seen a handful of times. The V call is TRBV28, the J call TRBJ1-2; 8 nucleotides agree with TRBD1. J was trimmed by 7 bases and V by 9 bases; bases with no gene match: 16. In germline, CDR1 is MDHEN, CDR2 SYDVKM. CDR3 length equals 15 residues. The CDR3 coding sequence is TGTGCCAGTCGAACCTTAACAGGGGGAGCTACTGGCTACACCTTC. Encoded protein: CASRTLTGGATGYTF.